These 6 T cell receptor beta chains were all obtained from the same sample, sequenced in a study of human T cells and chemical hapten exposure. Time point of the sample: pre-sensitization, week 0. Documented treatment: therapeutic diphenylcyclopropenone sensitization with weekly scalp DPC. Using its own MiXCR run on the RACE reads, TCRdb lists one record per CDR3 protein. Of over 300,000 distinct CDR3 sequences in the sample, approximately 5% were seen once. The material sequenced was whole blood, taken in connection with sensitization to the hapten diphenylcyclopropenone (DPC). These receptors originate from a woman in her forties or fifties with alopecia areata. Some clones in this sample may be carry-over from other donors' samples.

This chain's CDR3 is CASSQATGAGKDTQYF. Written as DNA, the CDR3 is TGTGCCAGCAGCCAGGCCACAGGGGCAGGGAAAGATACGCAGTATTTT. This rearrangement joins TRBV25-1 to TRBJ2-3; 7 bases are a match to TRBD1. With V trimmed by 6 bases and J by 5 bases, 14 bases remained unmatched. Per germline, CDR1 MGHDK and CDR2 SYGVNS. The CDR3 extends over 16 amino acids. Full variable domain (rest looked up from reference TRBV25-1 and TRBJ2-3): EADIYQTPRYLVIGTGKKITLECSQTMGHDKMYWYQQDPGMELHLIHYSYGVNSTEKGDLSSESTVSRIRTEHFPLTLESARPSHTSQYLCASSQATGAGKDTQYFGPGTRLTVL.

The V and J genes are TRBV27 and TRBJ2-1; no firm D call. This CDR3 is built from 17 residues. CDR1 and CDR2 (germline): MNHEY, SMNVEV (reference sequence). Between the trimmed V and J ends, which lost 2 bases and 1 base, there was a span of 15 bases. Here the CDR3 reads CASSLIALGRSYNEQFF. The CDR3 region has the DNA TGTGCCAGCAGTTTAATCGCCTTGGGCCGTTCCTACAATGAGCAGTTCTTC.

Of note for this clonotype: This clone may be a read error of a much larger clone one base away. The CDR3 region has the DNA TGCAGTGCTAGAGATAGAAGATTCTACAATGAGCAGATCTTC. Its translation is CSARDRRFYNEQIF. The rearrangement joins TRBV20-1 to TRBJ2-1; D remains unclear. The V gene's germline CDR1 is DFQATT and CDR2 SNEGSKA (reference sequence). The CDR3 has 14 amino acids.

This clonotype showed up many times. This rearrangement joins TRBV11-2 to TRBJ2-5, with a possible D match to TRBD1 (5 bases). V lost 1 base, J lost 5 bases, and 11 bases lay in between. The CDR3 has 14 residues. CDR1 is SGHAT and CDR2 is FQNNGV in the germline V gene. Here the CDR3 DNA reads TGTGCCAGCAGCTTAGGGGGCACCGGGGAGACCCAGTACTTC. Translation gives CASSLGGTGETQYF. The full variable domain, its missing parts supplied by reference TRBV11-2 and TRBJ2-5, is EAGVAQSPRYKIIEKRQSVAFWCNPISGHATLYWYQQILGQGPKLLIQFQNNGVVDDSQLPKDRFSAERLKGVDSTLKIQPAKLEDSAVYLCASSLGGTGETQYFGPGTRLLVL.

In this sample, this clonotype turned up many times. The chain couples TRBV11-2 to TRBJ2-7; 11 nucleotides match TRBD2. With V trimmed by 5 bases and J by 4 bases, 7 bases remained unmatched. The length of the CDR3 is 15 residues. The germline V gene encodes CDR1 SGHAT and CDR2 FQNNGV. CDR3 loop: CASSLLAGGRYEQYF. The CDR3 DNA sequence: TGTGCCAGCAGCCTTCTAGCGGGAGGTCGGTACGAGCAGTACTTC.

J is TRBJ1-5 and V is TRBV4-1, with D hard to call. CDR3 length: 13 amino acids. Trimming shortened V by 0 bases and J by 9 bases, and 9 bases separated the two germline ends. Germline loops: CDR1 MGHRA, CDR2 YSYEKL. The DNA of the CDR3 is TGCGCCAGCAGCCAAGAAGAGGCGGGGCCCCAGCATTTT. Its translation: CASSQEEAGPQHF.